These 8 T cell receptor beta chains were all obtained from the same sample, sequenced in a study of T cells in localized non-small cell lung cancer. Here immunoSEQ multiplex PCR was the method, and the copy in TCRdb shows in-frame clones only, minus some. The sample holds around 91,000 clones, approximately 86% seen once. Sequencing was performed on peripheral blood, taken before any cancer treatment. These receptors all come from a man aged 40 to 70 with stage I squamous cell lung carcinoma.

This chain links TRBV19 with TRBJ2-3; the D is unclear. Germline V CDR1 and CDR2: LNHDA, SQIVND (reference sequence). The V and J ends lost 1 base and 2 bases respectively, with 7 bases between them. The CDR3 is made up of 14 amino acids. The CDR3, as DNA: TGTGCCAGTAGTATAGTGGTAAACACAGATACGCAGTATTTT. Its translation: CASSIVVNTDTQYF. Drawing the rest from reference TRBV19 and TRBJ2-3, the complete variable domain is DGGITQSPKYLFRKEGQNVTLSCEQNLNHDAMYWYRQDPGQGLRLIYYSQIVNDFQKGDIAEGYSVSREKKESFPLTVTSAQKNPTAFYLCASSIVVNTDTQYFGPGTRLTVL.

V usage is TRBV5-1 and J usage is TRBJ1-2; TRBD1 is a possible D gene (6 bases). Per germline, CDR1 SGHRS and CDR2 YFSETQ. Trimming left V 0 bases short and J 2 bases short, with 20 bases between. The CDR3 has 18 amino acids. Written as DNA, the CDR3 is TGCGCCAGCAGCTTGGCGGGAACAGGGAGGGGCCCGAACTATGGCTACACCTTC. It translates to CASSLAGTGRGPNYGYTF.

The rearrangement joins TRBV5-1 to TRBJ2-5; possible D gene TRBD2, 6 bases. Trimming left V 3 bases short and J 5 bases short, with 14 bases between. The CDR3 runs to 14 residues. Looked up from germline, CDR1 is SGHRS and CDR2 is YFSETQ. CDR3 region: CASSSEGGTETQYF. For the CDR3, the DNA is TGCGCCAGCAGCTCCGAAGGAGGGACTGAGACCCAGTACTTC.

J is TRBJ2-1 and V is TRBV5-1; D could derive from TRBD1 or TRBD2 (6 bases each). V lost 1 base and J lost 6, with 14 bases in between. Germline values: CDR1 SGHRS, CDR2 YFSETQ. The length of the CDR3 is 15 residues. The CDR3 loop reads CASSLTGTSANEQFF. DNA for the CDR3: TGCGCCAGCAGCTTGACAGGGACTTCGGCCAATGAGCAGTTCTTC.

This chain joins TRBV7-8 and TRBJ1-2; 8 bases line up with TRBD1. The CDR3 has 16 residues. J lost 0 bases, V lost 2 bases, and 5 bases had no gene match. Germline loops: CDR1 SGHVS, CDR2 FQNEAQ. In nucleotides, the CDR3 is TGTGCCAGCAGCTTATTAATGACAGGGGCTAACTATGGCTACACCTTC. It yields the protein CASSLLMTGANYGYTF.

The rearrangement joins TRBV30 to TRBJ1-4; no clear D. The CDR3 totals 12 residues. In germline, CDR1 is GTSNPN, CDR2 SVGIG (reference sequence). V was shortened by 4 bases and J by 8 bases, with 11 bases between the two germline ends. The CDR3 sequence is CAWNTRAEKLFF. As DNA, the CDR3 is TGTGCCTGGAATACCCGGGCGGAAAAACTGTTTTTT.

The chain uses TRBV19 and TRBJ1-5, with D hard to call. Germline lookup yields CDR1 LNHDA and CDR2 SQIVND (reference sequence). This CDR3 is built from 14 residues. V was clipped by 7 bases and J by 0 bases, with 10 bases between them. The CDR3 sequence: CASNWGGSNQPQHF. In DNA form, the CDR3 reads TGTGCCAGTAACTGGGGAGGTAGCAATCAGCCCCAGCATTTT.

The chain combines TRBV7-6 with TRBJ1-2; tentatively, D is TRBD1 (5 bases). CDR1 and CDR2 (germline): SGHVS, FNYEAQ. The V gene lost 4 bases and the J gene lost 4 bases, with 13 bases spanning the gap. The CDR3 extends over 14 amino acids. This chain's CDR3 is CASSSNNQGYGYTF. CDR3 bases: TGTGCCAGCAGCTCGAACAATCAGGGCTATGGCTACACCTTC.